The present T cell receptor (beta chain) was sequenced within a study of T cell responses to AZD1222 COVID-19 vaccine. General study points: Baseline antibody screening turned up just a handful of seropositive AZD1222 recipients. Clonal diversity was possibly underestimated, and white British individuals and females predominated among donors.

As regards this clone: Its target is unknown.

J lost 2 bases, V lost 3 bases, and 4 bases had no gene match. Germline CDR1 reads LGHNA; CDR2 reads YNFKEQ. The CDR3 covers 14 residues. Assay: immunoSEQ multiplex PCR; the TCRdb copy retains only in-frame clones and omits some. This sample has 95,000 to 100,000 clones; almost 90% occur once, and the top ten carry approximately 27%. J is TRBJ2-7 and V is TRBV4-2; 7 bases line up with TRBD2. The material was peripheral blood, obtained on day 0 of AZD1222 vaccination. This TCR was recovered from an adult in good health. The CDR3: CASSQAGAAYEQYF. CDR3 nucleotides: TGTGCCAGCAGCCAGGCGGGAGCCGCCTACGAGCAGTACTTC.